The 11 T cell receptor beta chains below come from one sample, sequenced in a study of T cells in Graves' hyperthyroidism and ophthalmopathy. TCR beta CDR3 region amplification was performed from RNA transcripts. Using the HTBI primer set, a first-round RT-PCR was run on the TCR CDR3. MiXCR, run by TCRdb on the multiplex PCR reads, gives a single entry per CDR3 protein. The sample has about 330,000 distinct CDR3 sequences; roughly 15% are singletons. Sample: blood. Source of these receptors: a middle-aged woman with Graves' ophthalmopathy.

This clonotype was detected ten times or more. The rearrangement joins TRBV10-3 to TRBJ2-5; tentatively, D is TRBD1 (5 bases). Trimming removed 4 bases at V and 5 bases at J, with 8 bases between. The CDR3 contains 12 residues. Germline V gives CDR1 ENHRY, CDR2 SYGVKD. The CDR3 reads CAISANRETQYF. CDR3 DNA sequence: TGTGCCATCAGTGCTAACAGGGAGACCCAGTACTTC.

This clonotype was found a few times. The chain uses TRBV20-1 and TRBJ1-5; weak D call: TRBD1 (5 bases). V lost 5 bases, J lost 0 bases, and 8 bases lay in between. Germline lookup yields CDR1 DFQATT and CDR2 SNEGSKA (reference sequence). The CDR3 contains 13 residues. In DNA, the CDR3 is TGCAGTGCTGGGGGGGGTAGCAATCAGCCCCAGCATTTT. It yields the protein CSAGGGSNQPQHF.

V and J are TRBV15 and TRBJ2-5, with TRBD2 matching over 9 bases. Unmatched junction bases numbered 4, after V lost 2 bases and J lost 3 bases. CDR1 and CDR2 (germline): LNHNV, YYDKDF (reference sequence). This CDR3 region has 15 residues. For the CDR3, the DNA is TGTGCCACCAGCAGAAATCCTAGCGGGGAAGAGACCCAGTACTTC. Translated: CATSRNPSGEETQYF. The variable domain in full, with the rest retrieved from reference TRBV15 and TRBJ2-5, is DAMVIQNPRYQVTQFGKPVTLSCSQTLNHNVMYWYQQKSSQAPKLLFHYYDKDFNNEADTPDNFQSRRPNTSFCFLDIRSPGLGDTAMYLCATSRNPSGEETQYFGPGTRLLVL.

The chain couples TRBV24-1 to TRBJ2-1; 8 bases are shared with TRBD1. Germline V gives CDR1 KGHDR, CDR2 SFDVKD. V gave up 4 bases and J gave up 7 bases; unmatched junction bases: 11. The CDR3 extends over 16 amino acids. The CDR3 region has the DNA TGTGCCACCAGTGACCCGGGACAGGTTTTAGGGAATGAGCAGTTCTTC. Its translation is CATSDPGQVLGNEQFF.

This clonotype was detected only a few times. The J gene is TRBJ2-1, the V gene TRBV16, with 8 bases identical to TRBD2. Germline assignment: CDR1 KGHSY and CDR2 FQNENV. The CDR3 sequence is 12 residues long. The ends lost 2 bases at V and 13 bases at J; junction bases unmatched: 4. The CDR3 region has the DNA TGTGCCAGCAGCCAAGCTAGCGGGTTCCAGTTCTTC. Encoded protein: CASSQASGFQFF.

This clonotype was detected ten times or more. This chain uses TRBV30 with TRBJ2-1; 10 bases map to TRBD1. Germline values: CDR1 GTSNPN, CDR2 SVGIG (reference sequence). J lost 7 bases, V lost 5 bases, and 5 bases had no gene match. The CDR3 has 13 amino acids. In DNA form, the CDR3 reads TGTGCCTGGGCACCGGGACAGGGGAATGAGCAGTTCTTC. It specifies CAWAPGQGNEQFF.

This clonotype has ten or more counts. V gene TRBV7-2 combines with J gene TRBJ1-6; a weak D match, TRBD1 (5 bases). V gave up 0 bases and J gave up 8 bases, with 11 bases separating them. The CDR3 contains 15 residues. Germline V gene sequence: CDR1 SGHTA, CDR2 FQGNSA. CDR3 region: CASSLAAGIDSPLHF. The CDR3 DNA sequence: TGTGCCAGCAGCTTAGCGGCAGGGATTGATTCACCCCTCCACTTT.

Of note for this clonotype: A read error is possible here, since a much larger clone lies one base away. This chain links TRBV10-2 with TRBJ2-7; 7 positions match TRBD1. The CDR3 runs 12 residues. V gave up 8 bases and J gave up 2 bases; unmatched junction bases: 3. Germline values: CDR1 WSHSY, CDR2 SAAADI. The CDR3 region has the DNA TGCGCCAGCCCGACAGGGACCTACGAGCAGTACTTC. Encoded protein: CASPTGTYEQYF.

The rearrangement links TRBV6-5 to TRBJ1-6; possibly TRBD1 for D (5 bases). Germline assignment: CDR1 MNHEY and CDR2 SVGAGI. CDR3 length equals 19 residues. V was cut by 0 bases and J by 4 bases, with 19 bases left in between. This CDR3 reads CASSYSIIKGTEYNSPLHF. The CDR3 DNA reads TGTGCCAGCAGTTACTCGATAATTAAGGGGACGGAATATAATTCACCCCTCCACTTT.

This clonotype was recorded a few times. The V call is TRBV7-9, the J call TRBJ2-3; weak D call: TRBD1 (6 bases). Germline lookup yields CDR1 SEHNR and CDR2 FQNEAQ (reference sequence). The CDR3 is 16 amino acids. V gave up 5 bases and J gave up 1 base, with 16 bases separating them. The CDR3 DNA reads TGTGCCAGCAGCATGATCAGGCCAGGGGGCACAGATACGCAGTATTTT. Its protein is CASSMIRPGGTDTQYF.

This clonotype was picked up many times. The chain links TRBV2 to TRBJ2-5; D ambiguous. V was cut by 1 base and J by 4 bases, with 13 bases left in between. The germline CDR1 and CDR2 sequences are SNHLY and FYNNEI. This CDR3 has 15 residues. The CDR3 loop reads CASSEGRVWGETQYF. The CDR3 region has the DNA TGTGCCAGCAGTGAAGGACGCGTTTGGGGAGAGACCCAGTACTTC.